Each of the 22 T cell receptor beta chains below was sequenced from the same sample in a study of T cells in Graves' hyperthyroidism and ophthalmopathy. TCR beta CDR3 region amplification was performed from RNA transcripts. With the HTBI primer set, the TCR CDR3 went through a first round of RT-PCR. Via MiXCR, TCRdb re-called the multiplex PCR reads, giving one row per CDR3 protein. The data show about 600,000 distinct CDR3 sequences, around 15% seen once. Sequencing was carried out using blood. These receptors originate from a woman in her thirties or forties with Graves' ophthalmopathy.

This clonotype was counted ten times or more. V usage is TRBV12-3 or TRBV12-4 and J usage is TRBJ1-1; no clear D. The CDR3 has 12 amino acids. The V end was cut by 7 bases, the J end by 1 base, with 7 bases between. CDR3 amino acids: CASKSANTEAFF. As DNA, the CDR3 is TGTGCCAGCAAAAGTGCGAACACTGAAGCTTTCTTT.

This chain joins TRBV13 and TRBJ2-7; 7 nucleotides align to TRBD1. CDR3 length equals 15 residues. Germline V gives CDR1 PRHDT, CDR2 FYEKMQ (reference sequence). Losses at the gene ends were 3 bases for V and 2 bases for J; bases not matched to a gene: 7. CDR3 in DNA: TGTGCCAGCAGCTTTAGGGGACAGTCTACCTACGAGCAGTACTTC. This codes for CASSFRGQSTYEQYF.

The table lists this clonotype with a few counts. J is TRBJ2-3 and V is TRBV20-1; 12 bases fit TRBD2. The CDR3 contains 16 residues. Germline V gene lookup returns CDR1 DFQATT and CDR2 SNEGSKA (reference sequence). J lost 5 bases, V lost 2 bases, and 8 bases had no gene match. In nucleotides, the CDR3 is TGCAGTGCTAGACCTAGCGGGGGGGCGGTTGGAGATACGCAGTATTTT. Translating gives CSARPSGGAVGDTQYF.

This clonotype was detected ten times or more. The genes are TRBV30 and TRBJ2-7, with TRBD2 matching 7 bases. V gave up 3 bases and J gave up 1 base; unmatched junction bases: 3. Germline CDR1 is GTSNPN and CDR2 is SVGIG (reference sequence). This CDR3 region has 13 residues. The chain's CDR3 is CAWRTSKSYEQYF. The CDR3 coding sequence is TGTGCCTGGAGGACTAGCAAGTCCTACGAGCAGTACTTC.

This clonotype was counted a few times. The rearrangement links TRBV10-3 to TRBJ2-1; D not certain. Looked up from germline, CDR1 is ENHRY and CDR2 is SYGVKD. V lost 3 bases and J 9 bases, leaving 12 bases between the germline ends. The CDR3 spans 13 residues. The CDR3 nucleotides are TGTGCCATCAGTGATAGTGGCCCAGTTGAGCAGTTCTTC. Protein product: CAISDSGPVEQFF.

In regard to this clonotype: Since a much larger clone is just one base distant, this may be a read error. The genes are TRBV7-2 and TRBJ2-3, with 8 bases matching TRBD2. J gave up 1 base and V 1 base, and 10 bases lay outside the gene matches. The CDR3 is made up of 18 amino acids. Germline-derived CDR1 and CDR2 are SGHTA and FQGNSA. CDR3: CASSLGSGGTSGTDTQYF. The DNA for the CDR3 is TGTGCCAGCAGCTTAGGGTCCGGGGGGACTAGTGGCACAGATACGCAGTATTTT.

The chain combines TRBV2 with TRBJ1-3; 7 bases fit TRBD1. Looked up from germline, CDR1 is SNHLY and CDR2 is FYNNEI. V shed 8 bases, J shed 2 bases, and the junction held 6 bases outside the gene matches. The CDR3 totals 14 residues. CDR3 loop: CASGGTVTGNTIYF. The CDR3 DNA reads TGTGCCAGCGGGGGGACAGTTACTGGAAACACCATATATTTT.

CDR3 residues: CASSFRTDPTLAKNIQYF. DNA of the CDR3: TGTGCCAGCAGCTTCCGGACAGACCCGACATTAGCCAAAAACATTCAGTACTTC. The chain carries TRBV11-2 and TRBJ2-4; TRBD1 might be the D (6 bases). The CDR3 is 18 residues long. The V gene's germline CDR1 is SGHAT and CDR2 FQNNGV. The V and J ends lost 3 bases and 0 bases respectively, with 18 bases between them.

There are many counts of this clonotype. This chain joins TRBV12-3 or TRBV12-4 and TRBJ2-5; TRBD2 matches at 10 bases. Germline trimming cut 6 bases from V and 6 bases from J; bases unmatched to any gene: 7. The CDR3 length is 14 residues. DNA for the CDR3: TGTGCCAGCAGCGCGGGGACTAGCGAGCAGACCCAGTACTTC. It is translated as CASSAGTSEQTQYF.

The rearrangement joins TRBV6-1 to TRBJ1-5; D is undetermined. Trimming left V 1 base short and J 4 bases short, with 11 bases between. Looked up from germline, CDR1 is MNHNS and CDR2 is SASEGT. CDR3 length: 15 residues. CDR3 residues: CASSEGSTLNQPQHF. For the CDR3, the DNA is TGTGCCAGCAGTGAAGGGAGTACCCTAAATCAGCCCCAGCATTTT.

Turning to this clonotype: An end of the junction does not agree with germline; a read error may underlie this. The rearrangement links TRBV6-2 or TRBV6-3 to TRBJ1-1; 8 bases align to TRBD1. This CDR3 is 15 amino acids long. Germline lookup yields CDR1 MNHEY and CDR2 SVGEGT. The DNA of the CDR3 is TGTGCCAGCAGTGACTCCACGACAGGGGACACTGAAGCTTTCTTT. This encodes CASSDSTTGDTEAFF.

This chain joins TRBV7-2 and TRBJ2-7; weak D call: TRBD1 (6 bases). CDR3 size: 14 residues. Germline V CDR1 and CDR2: SGHTA, FQGNSA. V shed 5 bases and J shed 6 bases, with 17 bases lying between them. CDR3 residues: CASSPQGTPGEQYF. The CDR3, as DNA: TGTGCCAGCAGCCCACAGGGAACTCCGGGCGAGCAGTACTTC.

This clonotype was seen ten or more times. The chain combines TRBV6-1 with TRBJ1-1; D gene ambiguous. From germline, CDR1 is MNHNS and CDR2 SASEGT. This CDR3 region has 14 residues. The V end was cut by 3 bases, the J end by 2 bases, with 10 bases between. In DNA form, the CDR3 reads TGTGCCAGCAGTGAGGCCTGGGGTAACACTGAAGCTTTCTTT. It is translated as CASSEAWGNTEAFF.

This clonotype showed up just a few times. The chain links TRBV7-9 to TRBJ2-7; 10 bases agree with TRBD1. The CDR3 sequence is 15 residues long. Germline V gene sequence: CDR1 SEHNR, CDR2 FQNEAQ (reference sequence). With 5 bases clipped from V and 5 bases from J, the junction kept 9 bases outside the gene matches. CDR3 DNA sequence: TGTGCCAGCAGCACCATCGACAGGGGGCCGGACGAGCAGTACTTC. The encoded protein is CASSTIDRGPDEQYF.

About this clonotype itself: A much larger clone lies a single base off, so this may be a read error. The chain couples TRBV3-1 to TRBJ1-1; D perhaps matches TRBD1 (6 bases). Looked up from germline, CDR1 is LGHDT and CDR2 is YNNKEL (reference sequence). The CDR3 has 14 residues. With 7 bases removed from V and 1 base from J, the gap between germline ends came to 13 bases. CDR3 sequence reads: CASTHRVGNTEAFF. As DNA, the CDR3 is TGTGCCAGCACCCACAGGGTGGGGAACACTGAAGCTTTCTTT.

This clonotype turned up a few times. The chain couples TRBV7-3 to TRBJ2-1; 9 nucleotides align to TRBD2. In germline, CDR1 is SGHTA, CDR2 FQGTGA. The trim removed 8 bases at V and 10 bases at J, leaving 9 bases unmatched. The CDR3 has 13 amino acids. CDR3 sequence reads: CASGFAGGQEQFF. In nucleotides, the CDR3 is TGTGCCAGCGGTTTTGCGGGGGGGCAGGAGCAGTTCTTC.

This clonotype has at least ten counts. This chain links TRBV18 with TRBJ2-2; 7 bases match TRBD1. V dropped 5 bases and J dropped 5; count of bases not matched to a gene: 8. CDR1 is KGHSH and CDR2 is LQKENI in the germline V gene. The CDR3 loop spans 15 amino acids. CDR3 loop: CASSSMTGSTGELFF. The CDR3 nucleotides are TGTGCCAGCTCATCCATGACAGGGTCGACCGGGGAGCTGTTTTTT.

The sample holds a few counts of this clonotype. This chain connects TRBV10-3 to TRBJ2-7, with D maybe TRBD2 (6 bases). Germline-derived CDR1 and CDR2 are ENHRY and SYGVKD. The V and J ends lost 0 bases and 3 bases respectively, with 9 bases between them. The CDR3 has 14 amino acids. The CDR3 protein is CAISESGGIYEQYF. DNA of the CDR3: TGTGCCATCAGTGAGTCGGGCGGGATCTACGAGCAGTACTTC.

The chain links TRBV28 to TRBJ2-7; D unclear. Germline-derived CDR1 and CDR2 are MDHEN and SYDVKM. Trimming removed 5 bases from V and 4 bases from J, with 15 bases in between. The CDR3 consists of 14 residues. This chain's CDR3 is CASSTQILGYEQYF. The CDR3 DNA follows: TGTGCCAGCAGTACCCAGATCTTAGGTTACGAGCAGTACTTC.

About this clonotype: A junction boundary mismatches the germline segment, possibly from a read error. This chain links TRBV2 with TRBJ2-5; D is perhaps TRBD1 or TRBD2 (5 bases each). The CDR3 spans 10 residues. The germline V gene encodes CDR1 SNHLY and CDR2 FYNNEI. The CDR3 DNA reads TGTGCCAGTGGGGGTCGGGGTTTGCACTTC. It is translated as CASGGRGLHF.

In its sample, this clonotype was seen many times. The genes are TRBV30 and TRBJ1-5, with 7 positions matching TRBD1. V lost 2 bases and J lost 5; bases outside the gene matches: 6. The CDR3 contains 14 residues. From germline, CDR1 is GTSNPN and CDR2 SVGIG (reference sequence). CDR3 sequence (DNA): TGTGCCTGGAGTACCGACAGGGTGCATCAGCCCCAGCATTTT. Its protein product is CAWSTDRVHQPQHF. Supplemented by reference TRBV30 and TRBJ1-5, the full variable domain reads SQTIHQWPATLVQPVGSPLSLECTVEGTSNPNLYWYRQAAGRGLQLLFYSVGIGQISSEVPQNLSASRPQDRQFILSSKKLLLSDSGFYLCAWSTDRVHQPQHFGDGTRLSIL.

The chain is built from TRBV7-9 and TRBJ2-7; D is undetermined. The V gene lost 5 bases and the J gene lost 4 bases, with 12 bases spanning the gap. This CDR3 is 13 amino acids long. In germline, CDR1 is SEHNR, CDR2 FQNEAQ (reference sequence). In nucleotides, the CDR3 is TGTGCCAGCAGCGCCGGACGCGGATACGAGCAGTACTTC. It translates to CASSAGRGYEQYF.